Shown below are 20 T cell receptor beta chains from a single sample sequenced in a study of T-cell memory formation after mild COVID-19. Each CDR3 protein is one row after TCRdb ran MiXCR on the 5' RACE reads. The table includes about 350,000 distinct CDR3 sequences, about an eighth detected once. Material for sequencing was PBMCs or a T cell subset sorted from them (not recorded which). Receptors originate from a young man who had mild COVID-19 (a few samples of this study predate the infection). Cell type and time point are not known.

The rearrangement joins TRBV29-1 to TRBJ2-3; D might be TRBD2 (6 bases). Germline CDR1 is SQVTM and CDR2 is ANQGSEA. Trimming shortened V by 8 bases and J by 0 bases, and 12 bases separated the two germline ends. CDR3 size: 13 residues. In DNA form, the CDR3 reads TGCAGCTTCCGGGACTTCAGCACAGATACGCAGTATTTT. Translation: CSFRDFSTDTQYF.

This chain joins TRBV15 and TRBJ1-2; 12 bases fit TRBD1. The CDR3 spans 16 residues. Losses at the gene ends were 1 base for V and 3 bases for J; bases not matched to a gene: 3. The germline gives CDR1 LNHNV, CDR2 YYDKDF (reference sequence). Here the CDR3 DNA reads TGTGCCACCAGCAGAGTGGGACAGGGGGCGTACTATGGCTACACCTTC. This encodes CATSRVGQGAYYGYTF.

This clonotype has a handful of counts. The CDR3 DNA sequence: TGTGCCAGCAGCTTGGGCATAGCGGGGGGGCCGGTTGGCACCGGGGAGCTGTTTTTT. Translating gives CASSLGIAGGPVGTGELFF. This rearrangement joins TRBV5-5 to TRBJ2-2, with 11 positions matching TRBD2. The CDR3 length is 19 residues. CDR1 SGHKS and CDR2 YYEKEE come from the germline V gene (reference sequence). The V and J ends lost 0 bases and 4 bases, in that order; junction bases with no gene match: 11.

The CDR3 loop reads CASSFGRGQGAVEAFF. CDR3 nucleotides: TGTGCCAGCAGTTTTGGCCGGGGACAGGGGGCCGTTGAAGCTTTCTTT. J is TRBJ1-1 and V is TRBV12-3 or TRBV12-4, with 12 bases lining up with TRBD1. Trimming at V came to 3 bases and at J to 7 bases, leaving 9 bases not matched to a gene. The CDR3 totals 16 residues.

This clonotype has only a few counts. The gene calls are TRBV6-2 or TRBV6-3 and TRBJ1-5; possible D gene TRBD1, 6 bases. V lost 0 bases and J 2 bases, leaving 11 bases between the germline ends. The CDR3 loop spans 16 amino acids. The germline gives CDR1 MNHEY, CDR2 SVGEGT. The CDR3 is CASSYSQGGGNQPQHF. The CDR3 nucleotides are TGTGCCAGCAGTTACTCACAGGGAGGAGGCAATCAGCCCCAGCATTTT.

At least ten counts were recorded for this clonotype. The chain is built from TRBV7-6 and TRBJ1-4; D not certain. Between the trimmed V and J ends, which lost 1 base and 4 bases, there was a span of 7 bases. Germline V gene data show CDR1 as SGHVS and CDR2 as FNYEAQ. There are 14 residues in the CDR3. CDR3 in DNA: TGTGCCAGCAGCTTAGAAGTGAATAATGAAAAACTGTTTTTT. Protein product: CASSLEVNNEKLFF.

The chain has TRBV6-5 and TRBJ1-1; D may be TRBD1 (5 bases). The germline CDR1 and CDR2 sequences are MNHEY and SVGAGI. V was cut by 0 bases and J by 4 bases, with 12 bases left in between. CDR3 size: 15 residues. CDR3 sequence (DNA): TGTGCCAGCAGTTACTCAGGGGACTTTATCACTGAAGCTTTCTTT. It translates to CASSYSGDFITEAFF.

V and J are TRBV28 and TRBJ1-6, with D unresolved. Trimming removed 6 bases at V and 6 bases at J, with 9 bases between. Germline values: CDR1 MDHEN, CDR2 SYDVKM. The CDR3 totals 13 residues. The CDR3 bases are TGTGCCAGCAGCAATGACGGTAATTCACCCCTCCACTTT. Its translation is CASSNDGNSPLHF.

The chain uses TRBV5-1 and TRBJ1-1; 7 nucleotides agree with TRBD1. Germline V gene lookup returns CDR1 SGHRS and CDR2 YFSETQ. The CDR3 consists of 16 residues. The V and J ends lost 4 bases and 5 bases, in that order; junction bases with no gene match: 14. CDR3 in DNA: TGCGCCAGCAGCCCGTTGACAGGGTTCGAGGGGACTGAAGCTTTCTTT. Its translation: CASSPLTGFEGTEAFF. The full variable domain, in which reference TRBV5-1 and TRBJ1-1 provide the parts outside the CDR3, is KAGVTQTPRYLIKTRGQQVTLSCSPISGHRSVSWYQQTPGQGLQFLFEYFSETQRNKGNFPGRFSGRQFSNSRSEMNVSTLELGDSALYLCASSPLTGFEGTEAFFGQGTRLTVV.

Only a few counts were recorded for this clonotype. The V and J genes are TRBV29-1 and TRBJ1-5, with D possibly TRBD1 on 6 matching bases. This CDR3 contains 13 residues. Deletions cut 4 bases from V and 13 bases from J, with 20 bases between. Germline CDR1 SQVTM, CDR2 ANQGSEA. This CDR3 reads CSVAPDMGGLQHF. The CDR3 region has the DNA TGCAGCGTTGCCCCGGACATGGGGGGCCTGCAGCATTTT.

This clonotype occurred many times. This rearrangement joins TRBV4-3 to TRBJ2-3; no firm D call. Trimming cost V 1 base and J 3 bases, with 11 bases left between them. The CDR3 has 15 amino acids. From germline, CDR1 is LGHNA and CDR2 YSLEER. CDR3 residues: CASSQGSRNTDTQYF. The CDR3 DNA follows: TGCGCCAGCAGCCAAGGGAGTCGAAATACAGATACGCAGTATTTT.

This clonotype was observed a few times. This CDR3 is CATSDPRRGDTGELFF. CDR3 nucleotide sequence: TGTGCCACCAGTGATCCCCGCAGGGGAGATACCGGGGAGCTGTTTTTT. V usage is TRBV24-1 and J usage is TRBJ2-2; possibly TRBD1 for D (6 bases). This CDR3 is built from 16 residues. Trimming shortened V by 3 bases and J by 5 bases, and 15 bases separated the two germline ends. From germline, CDR1 is KGHDR and CDR2 SFDVKD.

This clonotype was recorded a few times. This chain uses TRBV4-1 with TRBJ1-1; possible D gene TRBD1, 5 bases. The CDR3 consists of 13 residues. Germline lookup yields CDR1 MGHRA and CDR2 YSYEKL. V was clipped by 3 bases and J by 8 bases, with 13 bases between them. The CDR3, as DNA: TGCGCCAGCAGCCATCCGGGGGGGAGCGAAGCTTTCTTT. It is translated as CASSHPGGSEAFF.

This clonotype was seen a few times. The rearrangement joins TRBV6-5 to TRBJ1-5; D remains ambiguous. In germline, CDR1 is MNHEY, CDR2 SVGAGI. The CDR3 length is 14 residues. V lost 2 bases and J lost 4, with 9 bases in between. The CDR3: CASSYGPGNQPQHF. The CDR3, as DNA: TGTGCCAGCAGTTACGGGCCGGGGAATCAGCCCCAGCATTTT.

This clonotype was counted between two and nine times. The chain combines TRBV12-3 or TRBV12-4 with TRBJ2-5; tentatively, D is TRBD1 (5 bases). The V and J ends lost 5 bases and 1 base respectively, with 11 bases between them. This CDR3 is built from 14 residues. CDR3 region: CASSRQLLQETQYF. The CDR3 bases are TGTGCCAGCAGTCGACAGCTACTCCAAGAGACCCAGTACTTC.

This clonotype was observed a handful of times. The chain joins TRBV7-2 to TRBJ2-2; 9 nucleotides line up with TRBD1. This CDR3 comprises 16 residues. V lost 1 base to trimming and J lost 5 bases; unmatched junction nucleotides: 5. Germline CDR1 and CDR2: SGHTA and FQGNSA. Written as DNA, the CDR3 is TGTGCCAGCAGCTTAGTGACAGGGGGAAAAACCGGGGAGCTGTTTTTT. The encoded protein is CASSLVTGGKTGELFF.

The chain couples TRBV4-1 to TRBJ2-7; D may correspond to TRBD1 or TRBD2 (5 bases each). Germline values: CDR1 MGHRA, CDR2 YSYEKL. There are 15 residues in the CDR3. Between the trimmed V and J ends, which lost 1 base and 2 bases, there was a span of 12 bases. The DNA for the CDR3 is TGCGCCAGCAGCCAAGGGTGGGGGTCGCCCTACGAGCAGTACTTC. Protein: CASSQGWGSPYEQYF.

On this clonotype: Relative to the germline gene, one junction end is altered; a read error may explain this. The chain carries TRBV7-3 and TRBJ2-1; 9 positions agree with TRBD2. CDR3 size: 15 residues. Germline V CDR1 and CDR2: SGHTA, FQGTGA. CDR3 DNA: TGTGCCAGCAGCTCCTTAGCGGGGGAGTACAATGAGCAGCTCTTC. Translating gives CASSSLAGEYNEQLF.

CDR3 DNA sequence: TGTGCCAGCAGCCCCCTCCCGGATCAGCCCCAGCATTTT. As protein: CASSPLPDQPQHF. V usage is TRBV9 and J usage is TRBJ1-5, with D unclear. There are 13 residues in the CDR3. CDR1 and CDR2 from the germline V gene are SGDLS and YYNGEE. V shed 4 bases and J shed 5 bases, with 10 bases lying between them. The full variable domain, completed using reference TRBV9 and TRBJ1-5, is DSGVTQTPKHLITATGQRVTLRCSPRSGDLSVYWYQQSLDQGLQFLIQYYNGEERAKGNILERFSAQQFPDLHSELNLSSLELGDSALYFCASSPLPDQPQHFGDGTRLSIL.

This clonotype occurred a few times. The V call is TRBV20-1, the J call TRBJ2-1; 11 nucleotides line up with TRBD2. This CDR3 spans 14 amino acids. Germline lookup yields CDR1 DFQATT and CDR2 SNEGSKA (reference sequence). V trimming: 6 bases; J trimming: 6 bases; junction bases outside the gene matches: 7. Here the CDR3 reads CSAVAGGPGNEQFF. In DNA, the CDR3 is TGCAGTGCGGTAGCGGGGGGGCCTGGCAATGAGCAGTTCTTC.